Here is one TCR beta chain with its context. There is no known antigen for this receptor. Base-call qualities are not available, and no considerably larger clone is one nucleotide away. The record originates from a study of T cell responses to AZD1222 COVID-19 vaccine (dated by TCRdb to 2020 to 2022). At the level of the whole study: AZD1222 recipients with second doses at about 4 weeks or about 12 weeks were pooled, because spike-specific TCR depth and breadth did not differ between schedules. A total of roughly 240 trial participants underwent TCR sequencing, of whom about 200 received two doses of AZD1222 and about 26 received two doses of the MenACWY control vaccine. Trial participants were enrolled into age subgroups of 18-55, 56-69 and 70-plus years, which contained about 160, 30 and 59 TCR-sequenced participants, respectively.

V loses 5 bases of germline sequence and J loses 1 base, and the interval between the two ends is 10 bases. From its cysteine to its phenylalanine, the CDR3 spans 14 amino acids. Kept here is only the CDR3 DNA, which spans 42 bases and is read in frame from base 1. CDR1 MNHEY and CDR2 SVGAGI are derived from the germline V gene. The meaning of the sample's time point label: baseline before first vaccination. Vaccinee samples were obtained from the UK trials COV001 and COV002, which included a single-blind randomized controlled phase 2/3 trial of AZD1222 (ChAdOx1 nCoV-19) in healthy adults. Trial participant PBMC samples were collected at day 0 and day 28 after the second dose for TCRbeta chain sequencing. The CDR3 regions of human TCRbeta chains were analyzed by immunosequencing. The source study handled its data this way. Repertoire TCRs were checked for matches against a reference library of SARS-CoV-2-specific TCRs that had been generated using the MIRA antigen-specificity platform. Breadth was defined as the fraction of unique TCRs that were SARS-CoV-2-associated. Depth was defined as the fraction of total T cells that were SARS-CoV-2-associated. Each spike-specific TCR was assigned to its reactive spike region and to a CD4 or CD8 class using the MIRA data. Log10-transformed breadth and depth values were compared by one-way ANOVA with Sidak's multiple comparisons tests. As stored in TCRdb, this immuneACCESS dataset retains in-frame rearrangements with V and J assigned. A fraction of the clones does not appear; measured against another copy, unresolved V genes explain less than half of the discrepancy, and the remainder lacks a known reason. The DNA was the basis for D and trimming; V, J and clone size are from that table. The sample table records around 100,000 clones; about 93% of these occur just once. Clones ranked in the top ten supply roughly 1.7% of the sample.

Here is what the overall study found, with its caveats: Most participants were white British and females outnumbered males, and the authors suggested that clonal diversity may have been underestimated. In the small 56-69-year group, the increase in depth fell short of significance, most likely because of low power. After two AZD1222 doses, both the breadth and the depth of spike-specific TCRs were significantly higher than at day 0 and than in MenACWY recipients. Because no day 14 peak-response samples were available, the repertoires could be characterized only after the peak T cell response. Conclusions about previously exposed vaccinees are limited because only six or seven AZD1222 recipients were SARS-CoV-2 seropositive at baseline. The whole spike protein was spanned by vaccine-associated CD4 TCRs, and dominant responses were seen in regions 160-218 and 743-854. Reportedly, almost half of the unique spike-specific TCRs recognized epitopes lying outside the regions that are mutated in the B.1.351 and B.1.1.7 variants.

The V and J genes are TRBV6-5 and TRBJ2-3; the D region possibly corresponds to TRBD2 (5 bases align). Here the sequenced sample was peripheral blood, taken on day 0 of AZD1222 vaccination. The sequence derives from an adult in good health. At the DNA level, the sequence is TGTGCCAGCAGTCTTAGCGAGCGCACAGATACGCAGTATTTT. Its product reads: CASSLSERTDTQYF.